This T cell receptor beta chain was profiled in a study of OX40 agonist ivuxolimab in advanced cancers. Study information: Hepatocellular carcinoma, melanoma, renal cell or head and neck cancer occurred in dose-escalation patients.

CDR1 MNHEY and CDR2 SVGAGI come from the germline V gene. The CDR3 runs 12 residues. Trimming shortened V by 6 bases and J by 1 base, and 6 bases separated the two germline ends. Comment on this clone: Its antigen is unknown.

The assay was immunoSEQ multiplex PCR, and TCRdb's table has in-frame clones only and misses some. Seen here are around 140,000 clones, 90% observed once, and the top ten hold approximately 0.99%. Overall study results and limits: CD8+ T cells (on average) carried more expanded clones than CD4+ T cells. Among expanded peripheral T cells, antigen specificity went undetermined.

The V and J genes are TRBV6-5 and TRBJ1-1; D remains unclear. This sample comprised CD4+ or CD8+ T cells sorted from blood, obtained in a trial of the OX40 agonist ivuxolimab. The source of this sequence is an adult with an advanced solid tumor such as melanoma, head and neck, liver or kidney cancer. CDR3 residues: CASRSTNTEAFF. Here the CDR3 DNA reads TGTGCCAGCAGAAGCACGAACACTGAAGCTTTCTTT.